This entry concerns a single TCR beta chain. These data come from a study of control samples from healthy donors and cancer patients. TCRdb's copy holds only in-frame clones and misses some; the assay was immunoSEQ multiplex PCR. Of tens of thousands of clones in the sample, roughly 84% were seen once. This TCR was sampled from a woman in her 50s in good health. Material for sequencing was blood.

The CDR3 bases are TGTGCCATCAGCGAGACTAGCGTGGGGGAGACCCAGTACTTC. Its protein product is CAISETSVGETQYF. The J gene is TRBJ2-5, the V gene TRBV10-3; 8 bases map to TRBD2. J gave up 5 bases and V 6 bases, and 8 bases lay outside the gene matches. From germline, CDR1 is ENHRY and CDR2 SYGVKD. The CDR3 has 14 amino acids.